This entry describes one TCR beta chain. Germline trimming cut 3 bases from V and 11 bases from J; bases unmatched to any gene: 11. The CDR3 runs 15 residues. Germline V gives CDR1 KGHDR, CDR2 SFDVKD. The data were obtained in a study of blood T cell repertoires in COVID-19. Sequencing was performed with immunoSEQ multiplex PCR; in TCRdb, only in-frame clones are kept and a portion is missing. The profile shows around 200,000 clones, about 86% of them singletons. The rearrangement uses TRBV24-1 and TRBJ1-4; 7 bases agree with TRBD1. This TCR came from a middle-aged man with active or convalescent COVID-19. Sequenced material: peripheral blood. This chain's CDR3 is CATSDNRDSGRKLFF. Here the CDR3 DNA reads TGTGCCACCAGTGATAACCGGGACAGCGGTAGGAAACTGTTTTTT.